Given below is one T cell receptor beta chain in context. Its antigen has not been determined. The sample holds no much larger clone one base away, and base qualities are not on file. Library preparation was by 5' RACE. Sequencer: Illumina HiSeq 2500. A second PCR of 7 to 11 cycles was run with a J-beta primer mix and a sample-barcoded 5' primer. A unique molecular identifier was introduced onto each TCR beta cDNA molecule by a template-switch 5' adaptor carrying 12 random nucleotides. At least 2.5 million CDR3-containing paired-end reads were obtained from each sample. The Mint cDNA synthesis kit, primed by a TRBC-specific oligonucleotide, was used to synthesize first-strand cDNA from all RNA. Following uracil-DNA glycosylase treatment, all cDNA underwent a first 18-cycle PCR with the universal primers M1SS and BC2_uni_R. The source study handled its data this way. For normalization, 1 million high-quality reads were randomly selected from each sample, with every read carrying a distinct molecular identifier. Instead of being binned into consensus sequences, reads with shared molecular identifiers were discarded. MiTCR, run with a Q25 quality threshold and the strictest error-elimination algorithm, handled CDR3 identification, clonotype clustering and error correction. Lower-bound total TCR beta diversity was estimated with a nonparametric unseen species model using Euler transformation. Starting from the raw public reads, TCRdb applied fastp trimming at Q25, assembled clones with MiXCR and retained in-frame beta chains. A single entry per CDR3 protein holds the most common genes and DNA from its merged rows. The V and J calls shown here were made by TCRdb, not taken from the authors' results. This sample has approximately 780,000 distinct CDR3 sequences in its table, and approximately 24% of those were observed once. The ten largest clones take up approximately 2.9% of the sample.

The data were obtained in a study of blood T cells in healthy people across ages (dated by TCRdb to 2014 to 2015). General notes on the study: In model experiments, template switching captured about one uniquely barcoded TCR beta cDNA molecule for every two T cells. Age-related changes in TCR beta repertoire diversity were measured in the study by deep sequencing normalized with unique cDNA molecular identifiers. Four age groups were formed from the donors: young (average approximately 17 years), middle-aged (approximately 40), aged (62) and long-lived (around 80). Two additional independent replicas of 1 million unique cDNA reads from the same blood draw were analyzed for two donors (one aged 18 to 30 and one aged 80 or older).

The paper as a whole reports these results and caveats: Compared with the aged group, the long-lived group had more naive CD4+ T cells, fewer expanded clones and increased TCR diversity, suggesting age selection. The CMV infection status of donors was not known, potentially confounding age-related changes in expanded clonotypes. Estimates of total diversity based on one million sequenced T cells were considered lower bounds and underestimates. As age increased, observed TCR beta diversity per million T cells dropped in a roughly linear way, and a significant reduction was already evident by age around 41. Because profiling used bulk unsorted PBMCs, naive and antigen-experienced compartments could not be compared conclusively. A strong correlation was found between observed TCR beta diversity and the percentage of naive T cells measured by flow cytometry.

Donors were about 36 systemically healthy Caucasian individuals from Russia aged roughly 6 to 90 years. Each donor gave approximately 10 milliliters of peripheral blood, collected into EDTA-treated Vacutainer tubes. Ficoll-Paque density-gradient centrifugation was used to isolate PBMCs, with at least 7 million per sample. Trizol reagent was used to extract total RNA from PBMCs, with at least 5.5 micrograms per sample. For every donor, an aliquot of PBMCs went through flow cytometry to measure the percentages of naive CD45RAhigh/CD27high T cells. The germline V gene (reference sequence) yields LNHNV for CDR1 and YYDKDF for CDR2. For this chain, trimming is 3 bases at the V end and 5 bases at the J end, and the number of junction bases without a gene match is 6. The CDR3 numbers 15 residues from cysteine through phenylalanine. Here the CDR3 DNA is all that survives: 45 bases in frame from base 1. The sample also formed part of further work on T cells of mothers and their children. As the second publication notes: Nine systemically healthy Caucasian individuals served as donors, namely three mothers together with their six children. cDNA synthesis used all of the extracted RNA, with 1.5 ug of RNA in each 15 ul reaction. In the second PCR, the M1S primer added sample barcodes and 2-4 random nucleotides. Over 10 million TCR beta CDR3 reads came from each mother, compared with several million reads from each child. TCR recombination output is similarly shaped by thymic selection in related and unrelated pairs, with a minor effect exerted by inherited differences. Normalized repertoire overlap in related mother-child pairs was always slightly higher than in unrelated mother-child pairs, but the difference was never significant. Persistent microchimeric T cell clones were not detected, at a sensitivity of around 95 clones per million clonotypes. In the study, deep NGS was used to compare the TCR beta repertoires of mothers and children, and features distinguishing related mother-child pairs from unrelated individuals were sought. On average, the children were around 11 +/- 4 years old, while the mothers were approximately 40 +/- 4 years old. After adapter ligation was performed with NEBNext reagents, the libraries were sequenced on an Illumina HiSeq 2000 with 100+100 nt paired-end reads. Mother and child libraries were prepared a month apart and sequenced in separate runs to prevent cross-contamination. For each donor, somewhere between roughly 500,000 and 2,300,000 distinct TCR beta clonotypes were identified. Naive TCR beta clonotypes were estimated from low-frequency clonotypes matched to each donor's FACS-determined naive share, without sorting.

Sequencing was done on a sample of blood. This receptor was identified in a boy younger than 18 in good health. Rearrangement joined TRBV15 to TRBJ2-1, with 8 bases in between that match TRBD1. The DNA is TGTGCCACCAGCAGGCCCCAGGGGGCCGACAATGAGCAGTTCTTC. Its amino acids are CATSRPQGADNEQFF. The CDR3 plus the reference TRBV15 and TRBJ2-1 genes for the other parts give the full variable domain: DAMVIQNPRYQVTQFGKPVTLSCSQTLNHNVMYWYQQKSSQAPKLLFHYYDKDFNNEADTPDNFQSRRPNTSFCFLDIRSPGLGDTAMYLCATSRPQGADNEQFFGPGTRLTVL.